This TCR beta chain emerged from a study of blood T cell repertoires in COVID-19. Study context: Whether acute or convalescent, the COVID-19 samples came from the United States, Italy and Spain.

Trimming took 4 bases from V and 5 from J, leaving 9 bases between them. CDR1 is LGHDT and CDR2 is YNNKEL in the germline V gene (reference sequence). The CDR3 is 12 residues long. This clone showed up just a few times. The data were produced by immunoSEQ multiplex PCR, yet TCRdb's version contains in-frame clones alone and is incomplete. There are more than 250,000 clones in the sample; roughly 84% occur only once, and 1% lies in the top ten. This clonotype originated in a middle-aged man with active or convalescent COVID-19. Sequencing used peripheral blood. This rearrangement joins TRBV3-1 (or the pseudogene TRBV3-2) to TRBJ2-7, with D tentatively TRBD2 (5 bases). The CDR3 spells CASSPGRNEQYF. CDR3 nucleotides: TGTGCCAGCAGCCCGGGAAGGAACGAGCAGTACTTC.